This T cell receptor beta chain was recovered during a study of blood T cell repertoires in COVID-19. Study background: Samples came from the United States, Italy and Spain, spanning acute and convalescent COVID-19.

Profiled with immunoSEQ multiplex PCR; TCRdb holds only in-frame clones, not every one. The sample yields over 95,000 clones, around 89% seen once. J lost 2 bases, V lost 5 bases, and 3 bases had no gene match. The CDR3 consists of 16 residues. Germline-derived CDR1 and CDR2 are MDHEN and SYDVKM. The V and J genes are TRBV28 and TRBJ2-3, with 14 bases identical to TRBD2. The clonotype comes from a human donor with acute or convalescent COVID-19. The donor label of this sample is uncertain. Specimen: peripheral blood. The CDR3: CASSRLAGGDTDTQYF. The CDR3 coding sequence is TGTGCCAGCAGTCGACTAGCGGGAGGGGACACAGATACGCAGTATTTT. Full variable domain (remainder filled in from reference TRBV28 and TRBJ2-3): DVKVTQSSRYLVKRTGEKVFLECVQDMDHENMFWYRQDPGLGLRLIYFSYDVKMKEKGDIPEGYSVSREKKERFSLILESASTNQTSMYLCASSRLAGGDTDTQYFGPGTRLTVL.